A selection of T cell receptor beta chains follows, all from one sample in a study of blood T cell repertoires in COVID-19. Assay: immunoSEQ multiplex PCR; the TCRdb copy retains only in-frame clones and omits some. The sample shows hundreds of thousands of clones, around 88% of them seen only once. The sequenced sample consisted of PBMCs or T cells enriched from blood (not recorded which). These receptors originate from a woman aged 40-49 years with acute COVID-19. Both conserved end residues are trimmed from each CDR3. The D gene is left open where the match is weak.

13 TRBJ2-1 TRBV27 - ASSSGTLFDNEQF
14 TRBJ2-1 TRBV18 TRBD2 ASSPSLAGGGNEQF
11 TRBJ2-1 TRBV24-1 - ATSRQDNEEQF
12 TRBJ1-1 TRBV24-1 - ATRETGVSHEAF
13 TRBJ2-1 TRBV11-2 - ASSLAVDQGDEQF
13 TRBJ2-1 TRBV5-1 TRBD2 ASRPAGAAYNEQF
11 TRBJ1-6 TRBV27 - ASSPSGNSPLH
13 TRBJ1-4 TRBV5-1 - ASTKGNTGNEKLF
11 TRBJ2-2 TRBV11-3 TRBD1 ASSLDRAGELF
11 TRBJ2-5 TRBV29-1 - SVSREYQETQY
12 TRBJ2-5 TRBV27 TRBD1 ASSLTGFGETQY
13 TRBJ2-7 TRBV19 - ASRFLPHDSYEQY
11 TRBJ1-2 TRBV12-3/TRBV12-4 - ASSFSGDGGYT
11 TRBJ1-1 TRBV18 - ASSGEQETEAF
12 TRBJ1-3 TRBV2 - ASSGQNSGNTIY
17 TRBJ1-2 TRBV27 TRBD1 ASSPKPTLGTGVSYGYT
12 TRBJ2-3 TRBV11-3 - ASSLLRGTDTQY
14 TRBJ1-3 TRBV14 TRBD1 ASSQWGAGQVNTIY
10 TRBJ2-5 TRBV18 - ASSPSNSNLY
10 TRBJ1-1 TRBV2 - ASRVTDHQAF
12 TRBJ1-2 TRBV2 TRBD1 ASSQQGAGDGYT
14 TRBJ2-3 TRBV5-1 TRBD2 ASSSRIAGGGDTQY
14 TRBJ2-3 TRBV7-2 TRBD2 ASSKIAGGGTDTQY
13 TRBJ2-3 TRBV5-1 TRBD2 ASSSLPAGENTQY
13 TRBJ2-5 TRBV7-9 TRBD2 ASSSTGTMGETQY
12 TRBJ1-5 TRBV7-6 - ASSLGTGNQPQH
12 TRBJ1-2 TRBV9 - ASSVVLQGHGYT
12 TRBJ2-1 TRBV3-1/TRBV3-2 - ASSQDSRVTAQF
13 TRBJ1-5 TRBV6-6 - ASSYSSRENQPQH
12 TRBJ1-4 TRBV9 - ASTPTATNEKLF
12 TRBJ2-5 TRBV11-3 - ASSFTLIQETQY
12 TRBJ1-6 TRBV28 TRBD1 ASRGQIYNSPLH
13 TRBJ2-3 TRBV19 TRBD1 ASSMGQGSLTTQY
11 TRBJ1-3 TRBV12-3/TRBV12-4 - ASSLGAPNTIY
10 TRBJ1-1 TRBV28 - ASRDPGTEAF
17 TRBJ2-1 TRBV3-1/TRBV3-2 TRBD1 ASSHDRGQGVSSYNEQF
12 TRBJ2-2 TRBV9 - ASSVSSITGELF
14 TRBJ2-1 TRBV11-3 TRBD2 ASSLTSGSIYNEQF
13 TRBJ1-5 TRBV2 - ASRADRNSNQPQH
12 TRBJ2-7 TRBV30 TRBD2 AWSVLAGGYEQY